This T cell receptor beta chain was documented in a study of identical twins. TCRdb reprocessed the 5' RACE reads via MiXCR and lists one record per CDR3 protein. The sample lists hundreds of thousands of distinct CDR3 sequences, about 12% occurring once. There are a few counts of this clonotype. Per germline, CDR1 SGHRS and CDR2 YFSETQ. After removal of 4 bases from V and 5 bases from J, the junction contained 7 bases not matched to a gene. This CDR3 has 14 residues. These sequences were also reported in another study, on yellow fever vaccine responses in identical twins.

The source material was PBMCs. The chain recombines TRBV5-1 with TRBJ2-5, with TRBD2 identical over 8 bases. The receptor was derived from a woman under 30 in good health. CDR3 coding DNA: TGCGCCAGCAGCAAAGCGGGGGTCCGGGAGACCCAGTACTTC. As protein: CASSKAGVRETQYF.